The rows below give T cell receptor beta chains drawn from one sample of a study of beta chain features in type 1 diabetes. Profiling relied on immunoSEQ multiplex PCR, and the TCRdb table lists in-frame clones only, not all of them. The data show just over 450,000 clones, approximately 30% seen once. The sample taken for sequencing was naive CD4+ T cells from blood. The receptors shown here come from a man between 18 and 35 years old in good health. CDR3s include the opening cysteine and the closing phenylalanine or tryptophan. Each record gives: clone size, J gene, V gene, D gene, CDR3 protein, CDR3 DNA. The D gene is left open where the match is weak. Clone size is not always given. Where it is, it says once, few, many or a class for expanded clones.

size: -
J: TRBJ2-3
V: TRBV9
D: -
CDR3: CASSVGGEDTQYF
DNA: TGTGCCAGCAGCGTGGGGGGAGAAGATACGCAGTATTTT

size: -
J: TRBJ2-4
V: TRBV7-2
D: -
CDR3: CASSLSTALDIQYF
DNA: TGTGCCAGCAGCTTAAGCACAGCCCTAGACATTCAGTACTTC

size: -
J: TRBJ2-1
V: TRBV18
D: -
CDR3: CASSPSLGGEQFF
DNA: TGTGCCAGCTCACCTTCCTTAGGAGGTGAGCAGTTCTTC

size: -
J: TRBJ2-7
V: TRBV7-9
D: TRBD1
CDR3: CASSRLTGGLDEQYF
DNA: TGTGCCAGCAGCCGCTTGACAGGGGGCTTGGACGAGCAGTACTTC

size: -
J: TRBJ2-3
V: TRBV5-1
D: -
CDR3: CASSNQDTDTQYF
DNA: TGCGCCAGCAGCAATCAGGACACAGATACGCAGTATTTT

size: few
J: TRBJ2-7
V: TRBV15
D: -
CDR3: CATSGLLPGHVSYEQYF
DNA: TGTGCCACCAGCGGACTCCTCCCGGGACACGTCTCCTACGAGCAGTACTTC

size: -
J: TRBJ2-5
V: TRBV5-1
D: -
CDR3: CASSFPSAETQYF
DNA: TGCGCCAGCAGCTTCCCCAGCGCGGAGACCCAGTACTTC

size: few
J: TRBJ1-5
V: TRBV30
D: -
CDR3: CAWSLVRDNQPQHF
DNA: TGTGCCTGGAGTTTGGTACGAGACAATCAGCCCCAGCATTTT

size: -
J: TRBJ2-3
V: TRBV9
D: TRBD2
CDR3: CASSVAGGTPPGTDTQYF
DNA: TGTGCCAGCAGCGTAGCGGGAGGTACGCCACCGGGCACAGATACGCAGTATTTT

size: few
J: TRBJ2-1
V: TRBV2
D: TRBD2
CDR3: CASSDLREAGEQFF
DNA: TGTGCCAGCAGTGACTTGCGGGAGGCAGGTGAGCAGTTCTTC

size: -
J: TRBJ2-5
V: TRBV7-2
D: TRBD1
CDR3: CASSYGQGAWETQYF
DNA: TGTGCCAGCAGCTACGGACAGGGGGCCTGGGAGACCCAGTACTTC

size: -
J: TRBJ1-2
V: TRBV27
D: -
CDR3: CASSLVRGGGYTF
DNA: TGTGCCAGCAGTTTGGTGAGGGGTGGCGGCTACACCTTC

size: once
J: TRBJ1-4
V: TRBV18
D: -
CDR3: CASCPTGLGEKLFF
DNA: TGTGCCAGCTGCCCTACAGGGCTGGGTGAAAAACTGTTTTTT

size: -
J: TRBJ2-7
V: TRBV10-3
D: TRBD1
CDR3: CAITGGSGYEQYF
DNA: TGTGCCATAACAGGGGGCTCCGGGTACGAGCAGTACTTC

size: -
J: TRBJ2-6
V: TRBV9
D: TRBD2
CDR3: CASSVTPGGLAGANVLTF
DNA: TGTGCCAGCAGCGTAACCCCGGGAGGTCTCGCTGGGGCCAACGTCCTGACTTTC

size: -
J: TRBJ2-7
V: TRBV11-2
D: TRBD2
CDR3: CASSSRTSREQYF
DNA: TGTGCCAGCAGCTCGCGGACTAGCCGCGAGCAGTACTTC

size: -
J: TRBJ2-2
V: TRBV13
D: -
CDR3: CASSLDTGELFF
DNA: TGTGCCAGCAGCTTAGACACCGGGGAGCTGTTTTTT

size: few
J: TRBJ1-5
V: TRBV7-2
D: -
CDR3: CASSQVDGSQPQHF
DNA: TGTGCCAGCAGCCAAGTGGATGGTAGCCAGCCCCAGCATTTT